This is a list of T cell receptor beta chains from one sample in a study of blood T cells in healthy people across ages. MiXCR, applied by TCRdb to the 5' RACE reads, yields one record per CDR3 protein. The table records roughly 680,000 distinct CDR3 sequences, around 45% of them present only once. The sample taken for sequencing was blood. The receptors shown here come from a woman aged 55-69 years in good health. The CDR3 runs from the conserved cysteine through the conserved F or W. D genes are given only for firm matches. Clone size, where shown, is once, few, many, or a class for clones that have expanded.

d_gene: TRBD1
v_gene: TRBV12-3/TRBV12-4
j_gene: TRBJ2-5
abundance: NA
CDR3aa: CASSFRQGAVETQYF
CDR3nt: TGTGCCAGCAGTTTTCGGCAGGGGGCCGTGGAGACCCAGTACTTC

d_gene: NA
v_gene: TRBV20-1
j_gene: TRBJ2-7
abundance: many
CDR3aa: CSARDREQDRYEQYF
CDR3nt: TGCAGTGCTAGAGATAGGGAACAGGATCGTTACGAGCAGTACTTC

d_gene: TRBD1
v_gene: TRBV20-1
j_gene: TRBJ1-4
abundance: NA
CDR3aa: CSAREGDRDREKLFF
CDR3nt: TGCAGTGCTAGAGAGGGGGACAGGGACCGTGAAAAACTGTTTTTT

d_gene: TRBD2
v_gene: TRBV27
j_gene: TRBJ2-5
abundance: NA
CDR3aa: CASRRRTSGRQNEQYF
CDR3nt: TGTGCCAGCAGACGGAGGACTAGCGGGAGGCAAAATGAGCAGTACTTC

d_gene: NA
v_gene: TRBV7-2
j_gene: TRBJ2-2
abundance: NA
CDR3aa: CASSLAFWTANTGELFF
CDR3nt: TGTGCCAGCAGCTTAGCGTTCTGGACGGCCAACACCGGGGAGCTGTTTTTT

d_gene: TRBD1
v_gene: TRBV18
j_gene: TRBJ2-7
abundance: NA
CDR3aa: CASSPLTGTGSEQYF
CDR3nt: TGTGCCAGCTCACCTCTTACCGGGACAGGGAGCGAGCAGTACTTC

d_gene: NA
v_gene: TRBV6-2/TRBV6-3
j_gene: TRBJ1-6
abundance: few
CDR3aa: CASRSGNPSPLHF
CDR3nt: TGTGCCAGCAGGTCCGGGAACCCGTCACCCCTCCACTTT

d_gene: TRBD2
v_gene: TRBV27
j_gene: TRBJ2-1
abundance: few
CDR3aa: CASHLAGPLNEQFF
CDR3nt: TGTGCCAGCCATCTAGCGGGACCTCTCAATGAGCAGTTCTTC

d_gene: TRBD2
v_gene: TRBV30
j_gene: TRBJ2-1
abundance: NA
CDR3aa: CAWSSSGRGTYNEQFF
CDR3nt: TGTGCCTGGAGTTCCAGCGGGAGGGGAACCTACAATGAGCAGTTCTTC

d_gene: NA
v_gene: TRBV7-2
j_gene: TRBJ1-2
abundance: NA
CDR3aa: CASSSSWGEVGGYTF
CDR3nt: TGTGCCAGCAGCTCATCTTGGGGGGAAGTTGGCGGCTACACCTTC

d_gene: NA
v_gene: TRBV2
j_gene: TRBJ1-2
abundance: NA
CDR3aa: CASHRGSPYGYTF
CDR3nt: TGTGCCAGCCACCGGGGTTCGCCCTATGGCTACACCTTC

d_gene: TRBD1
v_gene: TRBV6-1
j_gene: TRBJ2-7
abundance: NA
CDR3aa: CSSSRGITGERRYEQYF
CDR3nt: TGTTCCAGCAGTCGGGGAATAACAGGGGAGCGGCGCTACGAGCAGTACTTC

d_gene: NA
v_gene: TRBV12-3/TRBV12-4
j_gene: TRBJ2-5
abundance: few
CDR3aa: CASSLVHGTQETQYF
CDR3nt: TGTGCCAGCAGTTTAGTGCACGGAACCCAAGAGACCCAGTACTTC

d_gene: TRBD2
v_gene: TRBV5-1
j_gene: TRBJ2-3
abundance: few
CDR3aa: CASRKNLAGGSRDTQYF
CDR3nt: TGCGCCAGCCGAAAGAATCTAGCGGGAGGGAGCAGGGATACGCAGTATTTT

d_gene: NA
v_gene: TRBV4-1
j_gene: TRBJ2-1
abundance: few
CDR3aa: CASGPVSPYNEQFF
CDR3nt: TGCGCCAGCGGCCCTGTGTCCCCCTACAATGAGCAGTTCTTC

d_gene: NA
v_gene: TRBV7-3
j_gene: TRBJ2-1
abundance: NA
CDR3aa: CASSSSTSTEQFF
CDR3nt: TGTGCCAGCAGCTCCTCGACTAGTACTGAGCAGTTCTTC

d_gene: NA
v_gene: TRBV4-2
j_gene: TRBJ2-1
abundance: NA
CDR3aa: CASVGESSYNEQFF
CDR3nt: TGTGCCAGCGTCGGAGAGAGCTCCTACAATGAGCAGTTCTTC

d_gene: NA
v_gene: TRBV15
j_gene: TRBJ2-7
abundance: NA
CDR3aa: CVTSGGTGWYEQYF
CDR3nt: TGTGTCACCAGCGGGGGGACAGGGTGGTACGAGCAGTACTTC

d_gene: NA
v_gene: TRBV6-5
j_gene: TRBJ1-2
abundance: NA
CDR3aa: CASSTGGRYGYTF
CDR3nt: TGTGCCAGCAGTACAGGCGGGAGGTATGGCTACACCTTC

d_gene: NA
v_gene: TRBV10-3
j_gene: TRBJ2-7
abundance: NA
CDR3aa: CAISDSGTNSYEQYF
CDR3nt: TGTGCCATCAGTGACTCCGGGACCAACTCCTACGAGCAGTACTTC

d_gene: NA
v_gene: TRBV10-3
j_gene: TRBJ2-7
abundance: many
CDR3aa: CAISETVLVQYF
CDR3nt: TGTGCCATCAGTGAGACAGTTTTGGTGCAGTACTTC

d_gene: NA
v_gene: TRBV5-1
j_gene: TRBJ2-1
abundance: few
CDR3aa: CASSLDRIPYNEQFF
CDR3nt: TGCGCCAGCAGCTTGGACAGGATACCCTACAATGAGCAGTTCTTC

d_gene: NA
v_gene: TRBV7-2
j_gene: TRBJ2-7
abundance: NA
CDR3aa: CASSKDNIDGYEQYF
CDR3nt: TGCGCCAGCAGCAAAGACAATATCGACGGCTACGAGCAGTACTTC

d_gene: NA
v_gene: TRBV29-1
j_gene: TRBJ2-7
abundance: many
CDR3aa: CSVVTRLEIYEQYF
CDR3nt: TGCAGCGTTGTAACGAGACTAGAGATATACGAGCAGTACTTC

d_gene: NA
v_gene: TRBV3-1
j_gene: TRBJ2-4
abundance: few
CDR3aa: CASSQEAGLNIQYF
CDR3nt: TGTGCCAGCAGCCAAGAGGCCGGTTTAAACATTCAGTACTTC

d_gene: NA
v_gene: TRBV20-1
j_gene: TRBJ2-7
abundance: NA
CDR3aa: CSARGQGTVLPHEQYF
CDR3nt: TGCAGTGCTAGAGGTCAGGGCACGGTACTACCCCACGAGCAGTACTTC

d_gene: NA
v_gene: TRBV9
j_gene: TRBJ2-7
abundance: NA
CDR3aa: CASSVGGTLTYNGQYF
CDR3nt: TGTGCCAGCAGCGTAGGGGGGACCCTTACCTACAATGGGCAGTACTTC

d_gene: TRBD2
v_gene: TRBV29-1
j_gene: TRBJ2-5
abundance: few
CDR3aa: CSAPGLAVQETQYF
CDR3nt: TGCAGCGCTCCGGGACTAGCGGTCCAAGAGACCCAGTACTTC

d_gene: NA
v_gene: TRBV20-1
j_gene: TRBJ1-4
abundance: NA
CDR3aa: CSALGGDATNEKLFF
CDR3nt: TGCAGTGCTCTAGGCGGGGATGCAACTAATGAAAAACTGTTTTTT

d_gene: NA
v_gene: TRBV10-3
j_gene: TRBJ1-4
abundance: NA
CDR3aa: CAISEGRFEKLFF
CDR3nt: TGTGCCATCAGTGAAGGGAGGTTTGAAAAACTGTTTTTT

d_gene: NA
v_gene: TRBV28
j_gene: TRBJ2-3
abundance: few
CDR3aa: CASTADTQYF
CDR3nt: TGTGCCAGCACCGCAGATACGCAGTATTTT

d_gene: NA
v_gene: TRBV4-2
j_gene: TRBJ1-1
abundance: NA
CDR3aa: CASSQEIAGNTEAFF
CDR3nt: TGTGCCAGCAGCCAAGAAATCGCAGGGAACACTGAAGCTTTCTTT

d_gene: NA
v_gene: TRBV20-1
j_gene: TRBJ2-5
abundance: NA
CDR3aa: CSATTWQETQYF
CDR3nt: TGCAGTGCTACGACATGGCAAGAGACCCAGTACTTC

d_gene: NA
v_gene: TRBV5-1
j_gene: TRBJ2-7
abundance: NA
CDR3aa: CASSLARGFSSYEQYF
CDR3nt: TGCGCCAGCAGCTTGGCTCGGGGGTTCTCCTCCTACGAGCAGTACTTC

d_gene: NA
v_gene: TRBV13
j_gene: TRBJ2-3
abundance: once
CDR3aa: CASSLRRGLEYF
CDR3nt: TGTGCCAGCAGCTTAAGGAGGGGGCTGGAGTATTTT

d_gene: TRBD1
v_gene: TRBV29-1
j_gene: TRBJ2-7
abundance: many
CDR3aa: CSAQSGTGFAEQYF
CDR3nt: TGCAGCGCCCAAAGCGGGACAGGGTTCGCCGAGCAGTACTTC

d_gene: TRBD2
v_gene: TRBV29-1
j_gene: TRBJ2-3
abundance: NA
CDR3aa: CSVRGLAGGTDTQYF
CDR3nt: TGCAGCGTTCGAGGACTAGCGGGGGGCACAGATACGCAGTATTTT

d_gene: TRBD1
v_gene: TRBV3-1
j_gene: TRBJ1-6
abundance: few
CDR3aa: CASSPGTDSPLHF
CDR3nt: TGTGCCAGCAGCCCCGGGACAGATTCACCCCTCCACTTT

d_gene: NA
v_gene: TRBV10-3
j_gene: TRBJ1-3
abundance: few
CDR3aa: CAISEWNSGNTIYF
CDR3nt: TGTGCCATCAGTGAATGGAACTCTGGAAACACCATATATTTT

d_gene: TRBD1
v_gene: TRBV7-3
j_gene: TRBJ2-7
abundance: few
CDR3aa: CASSPSGQGYEQYF
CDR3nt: TGTGCCAGCAGCCCGTCGGGACAGGGGTACGAGCAGTACTTC

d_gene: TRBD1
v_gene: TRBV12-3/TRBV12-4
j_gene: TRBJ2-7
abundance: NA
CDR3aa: CASSIGQVYEQYF
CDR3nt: TGTGCCAGCAGTATTGGACAGGTCTACGAGCAGTACTTC

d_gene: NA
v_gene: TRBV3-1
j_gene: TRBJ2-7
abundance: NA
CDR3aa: CASSQALSHEQYF
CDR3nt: TGTGCCAGCAGCCAAGCCCTAAGTCACGAGCAGTACTTC

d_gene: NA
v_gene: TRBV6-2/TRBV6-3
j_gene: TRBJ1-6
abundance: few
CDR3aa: CASSYNRLNSPLHF
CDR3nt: TGTGCCAGCAGTTACAACAGACTGAATTCACCCCTCCACTTT

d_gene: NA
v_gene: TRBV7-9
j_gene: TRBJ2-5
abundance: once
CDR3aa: CASSSGQTPEYQETQYF
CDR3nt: TGTGCCAGCAGCTCAGGACAGACCCCCGAGTACCAAGAGACCCAGTACTTC

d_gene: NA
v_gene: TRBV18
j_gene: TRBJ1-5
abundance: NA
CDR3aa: CASSPWAGANQPQHF
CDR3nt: TGTGCCAGCTCACCATGGGCAGGGGCCAATCAGCCCCAGCATTTT

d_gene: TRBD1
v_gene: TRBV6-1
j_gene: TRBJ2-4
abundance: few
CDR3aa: CASSLDRGKNIQYF
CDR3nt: TGTGCCAGCAGTTTGGACAGGGGCAAAAACATTCAGTACTTC

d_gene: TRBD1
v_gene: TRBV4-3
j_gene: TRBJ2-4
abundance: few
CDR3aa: CASSQDRDRDHLAKNIQYF
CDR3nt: TGCGCCAGCAGCCAAGATAGAGACAGGGATCATCTAGCCAAAAACATTCAGTACTTC

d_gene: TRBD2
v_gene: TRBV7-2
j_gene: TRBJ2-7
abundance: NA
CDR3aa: CASSLQRSGRWSEQYF
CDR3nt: TGTGCCAGCAGCTTACAGAGGAGCGGGAGGTGGAGCGAGCAGTACTTC

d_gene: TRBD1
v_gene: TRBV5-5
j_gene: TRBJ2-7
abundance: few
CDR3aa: CASSSSGTGMYEQYF
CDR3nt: TGTGCCAGCAGCTCCTCCGGGACAGGGATGTACGAGCAGTACTTC

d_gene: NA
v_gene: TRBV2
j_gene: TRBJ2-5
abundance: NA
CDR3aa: CASSLNGPQETQYF
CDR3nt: TGTGCCAGCAGTTTGAACGGGCCCCAAGAGACCCAGTACTTC

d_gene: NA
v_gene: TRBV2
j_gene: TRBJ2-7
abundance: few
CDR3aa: CASSEGWRGEQYF
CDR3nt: TGTGCCAGCAGTGAAGGCTGGCGGGGCGAGCAGTACTTC

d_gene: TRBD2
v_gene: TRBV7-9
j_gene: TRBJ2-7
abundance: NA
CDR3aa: CASRPGTKVLYNEQYF
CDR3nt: TGTGCCAGCAGACCCGGGACTAAAGTCCTCTACAATGAGCAGTACTTC

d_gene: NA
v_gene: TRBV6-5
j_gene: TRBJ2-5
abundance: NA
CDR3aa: CASSFRLAKETQYF
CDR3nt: TGTGCCAGCAGCTTTAGGCTAGCGAAAGAGACCCAGTACTTC